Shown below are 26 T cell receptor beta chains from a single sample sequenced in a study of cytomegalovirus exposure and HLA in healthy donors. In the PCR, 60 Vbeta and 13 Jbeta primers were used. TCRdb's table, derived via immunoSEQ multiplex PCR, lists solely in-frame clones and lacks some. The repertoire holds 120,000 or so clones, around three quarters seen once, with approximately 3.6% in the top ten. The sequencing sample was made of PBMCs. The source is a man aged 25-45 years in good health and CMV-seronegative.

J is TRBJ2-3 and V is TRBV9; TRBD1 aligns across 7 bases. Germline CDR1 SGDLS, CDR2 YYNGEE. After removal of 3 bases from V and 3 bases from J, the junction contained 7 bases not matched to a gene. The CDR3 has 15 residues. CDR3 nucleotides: TGTGCCAGCAGCGGGCAGGGGGTCCGGACAGATACGCAGTATTTT. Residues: CASSGQGVRTDTQYF.

The CDR3 loop reads CSVSRDRGRGYTF. The CDR3 DNA follows: TGCAGCGTTAGCCGGGACAGGGGGCGAGGCTACACCTTC. This chain uses TRBV29-1 with TRBJ1-2; TRBD1 aligns across 12 bases. The J segment lost 8 bases and the V segment lost 5 bases, leaving 6 bases of the junction unmatched. Germline assignment: CDR1 SQVTM and CDR2 ANQGSEA. There are 13 residues in the CDR3.

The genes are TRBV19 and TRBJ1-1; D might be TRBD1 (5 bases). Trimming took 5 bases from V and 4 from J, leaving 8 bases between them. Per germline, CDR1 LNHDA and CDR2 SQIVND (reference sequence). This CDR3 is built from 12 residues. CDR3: CASSQGGTEAFF. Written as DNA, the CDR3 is TGTGCCAGTAGTCAGGGAGGCACTGAAGCTTTCTTT.

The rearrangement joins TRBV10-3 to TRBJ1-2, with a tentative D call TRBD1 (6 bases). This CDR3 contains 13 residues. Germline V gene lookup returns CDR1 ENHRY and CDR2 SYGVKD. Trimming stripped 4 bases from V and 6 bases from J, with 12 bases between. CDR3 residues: CAISGMGADGYTF. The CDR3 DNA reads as TGTGCCATCAGTGGCATGGGGGCGGATGGCTACACCTTC.

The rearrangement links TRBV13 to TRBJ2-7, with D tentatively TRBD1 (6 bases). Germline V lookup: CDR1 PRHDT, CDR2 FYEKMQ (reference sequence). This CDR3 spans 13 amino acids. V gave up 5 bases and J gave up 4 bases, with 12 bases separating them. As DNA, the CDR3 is TGTGCCAGCAGCCCCCCGACAGGTTACGAGCAGTACTTC. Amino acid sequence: CASSPPTGYEQYF.

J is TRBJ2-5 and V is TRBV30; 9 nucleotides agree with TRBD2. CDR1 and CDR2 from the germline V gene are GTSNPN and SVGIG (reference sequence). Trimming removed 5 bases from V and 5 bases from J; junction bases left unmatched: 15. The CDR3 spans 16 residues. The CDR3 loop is CAWVRVTSGRGETQYF. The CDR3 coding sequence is TGTGCCTGGGTTAGAGTCACTAGCGGGCGAGGGGAGACCCAGTACTTC.

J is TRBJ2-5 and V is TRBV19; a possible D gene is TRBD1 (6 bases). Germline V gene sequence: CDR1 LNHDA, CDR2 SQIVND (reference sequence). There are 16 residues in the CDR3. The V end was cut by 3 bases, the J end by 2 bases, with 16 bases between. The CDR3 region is CASSILHIGQQETQYF. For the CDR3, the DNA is TGTGCCAGTAGTATCCTCCACATCGGACAGCAAGAGACCCAGTACTTC.

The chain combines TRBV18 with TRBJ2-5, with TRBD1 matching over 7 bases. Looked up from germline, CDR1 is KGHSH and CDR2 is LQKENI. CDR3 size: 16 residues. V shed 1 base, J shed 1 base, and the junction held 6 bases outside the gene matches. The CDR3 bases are TGTGCCAGCTCACCACTCTCGACAGGGTTCCAAGAGACCCAGTACTTC. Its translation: CASSPLSTGFQETQYF.

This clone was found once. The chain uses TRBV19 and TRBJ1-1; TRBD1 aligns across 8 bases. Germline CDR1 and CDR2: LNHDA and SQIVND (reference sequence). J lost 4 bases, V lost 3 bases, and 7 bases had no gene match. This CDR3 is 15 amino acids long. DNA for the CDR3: TGTGCCAGTAGTATGGGGACAGGAGCCATCACTGAAGCTTTCTTT. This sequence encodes CASSMGTGAITEAFF.

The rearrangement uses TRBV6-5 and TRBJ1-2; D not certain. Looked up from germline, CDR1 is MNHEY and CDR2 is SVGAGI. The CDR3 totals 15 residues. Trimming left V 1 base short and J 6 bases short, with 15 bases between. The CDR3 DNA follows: TGTGCCAGCAGTTACTTGGGCCCGTCAGTAAATGGCTACACCTTC. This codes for CASSYLGPSVNGYTF.

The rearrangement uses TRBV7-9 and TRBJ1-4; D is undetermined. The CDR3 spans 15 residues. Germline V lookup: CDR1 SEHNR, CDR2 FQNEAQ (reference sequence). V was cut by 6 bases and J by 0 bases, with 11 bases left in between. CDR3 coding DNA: TGTGCCAGCAGAATTTCAGAGGCAACTAATGAAAAACTGTTTTTT. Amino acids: CASRISEATNEKLFF.

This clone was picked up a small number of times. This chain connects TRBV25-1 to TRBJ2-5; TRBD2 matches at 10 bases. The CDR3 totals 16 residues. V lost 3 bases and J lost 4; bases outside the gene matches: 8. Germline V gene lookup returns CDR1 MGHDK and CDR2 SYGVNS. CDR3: CASSESASGGGETQYF. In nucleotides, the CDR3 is TGTGCCAGCAGTGAGTCGGCTAGCGGGGGTGGAGAGACCCAGTACTTC.

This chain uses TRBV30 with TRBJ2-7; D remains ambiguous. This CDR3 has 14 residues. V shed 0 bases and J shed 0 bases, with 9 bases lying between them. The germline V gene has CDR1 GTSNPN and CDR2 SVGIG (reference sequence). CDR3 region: CAWSVRRASYEQYF. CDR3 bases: TGTGCCTGGAGTGTACGGAGAGCCTCCTACGAGCAGTACTTC. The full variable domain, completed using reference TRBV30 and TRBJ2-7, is SQTIHQWPATLVQPVGSPLSLECTVEGTSNPNLYWYRQAAGRGLQLLFYSVGIGQISSEVPQNLSASRPQDRQFILSSKKLLLSDSGFYLCAWSVRRASYEQYFGPGTRLTVT.

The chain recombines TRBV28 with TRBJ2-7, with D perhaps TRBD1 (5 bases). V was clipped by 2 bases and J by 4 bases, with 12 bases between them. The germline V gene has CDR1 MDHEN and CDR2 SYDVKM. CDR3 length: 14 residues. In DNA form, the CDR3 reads TGTGCCAGCAGTTTAAGGGGAACGTCATACGAGCAGTACTTC. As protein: CASSLRGTSYEQYF. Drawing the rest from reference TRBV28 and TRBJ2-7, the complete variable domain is DVKVTQSSRYLVKRTGEKVFLECVQDMDHENMFWYRQDPGLGLRLIYFSYDVKMKEKGDIPEGYSVSREKKERFSLILESASTNQTSMYLCASSLRGTSYEQYFGPGTRLTVT.

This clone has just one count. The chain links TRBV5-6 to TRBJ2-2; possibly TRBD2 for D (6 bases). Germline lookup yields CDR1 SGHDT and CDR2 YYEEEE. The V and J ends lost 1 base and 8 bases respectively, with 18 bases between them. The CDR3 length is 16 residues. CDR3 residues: CASSLFQNWRVGELFF. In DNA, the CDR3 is TGTGCCAGCAGCTTGTTTCAGAATTGGAGGGTGGGGGAGCTGTTTTTT.

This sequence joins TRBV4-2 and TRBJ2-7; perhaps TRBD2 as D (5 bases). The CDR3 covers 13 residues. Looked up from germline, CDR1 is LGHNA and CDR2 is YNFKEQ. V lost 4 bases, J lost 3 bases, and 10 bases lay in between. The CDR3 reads CASSLALNYEQYF. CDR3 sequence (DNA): TGTGCCAGCAGCCTAGCGTTGAACTACGAGCAGTACTTC.

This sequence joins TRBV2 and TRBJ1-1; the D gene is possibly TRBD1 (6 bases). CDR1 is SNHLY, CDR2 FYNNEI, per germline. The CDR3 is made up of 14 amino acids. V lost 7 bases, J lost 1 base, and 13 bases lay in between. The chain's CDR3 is CASKKGGGNTEAFF. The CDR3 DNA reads TGTGCCAGCAAGAAAGGGGGGGGGAACACTGAAGCTTTCTTT.

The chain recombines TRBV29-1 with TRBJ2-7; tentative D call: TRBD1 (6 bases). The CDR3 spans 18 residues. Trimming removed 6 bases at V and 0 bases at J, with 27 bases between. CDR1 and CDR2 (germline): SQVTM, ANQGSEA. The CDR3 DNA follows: TGCAGCGTGACCCCTGGTGGGGGTGCTACAGGGATCTCCTACGAGCAGTACTTC. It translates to CSVTPGGGATGISYEQYF.

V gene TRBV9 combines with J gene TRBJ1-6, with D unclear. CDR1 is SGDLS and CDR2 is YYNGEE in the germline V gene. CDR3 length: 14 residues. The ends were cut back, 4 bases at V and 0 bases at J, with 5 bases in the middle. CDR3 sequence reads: CASSPISYNSPLHF. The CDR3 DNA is TGTGCCAGCAGCCCTATCTCCTATAATTCACCCCTCCACTTT.

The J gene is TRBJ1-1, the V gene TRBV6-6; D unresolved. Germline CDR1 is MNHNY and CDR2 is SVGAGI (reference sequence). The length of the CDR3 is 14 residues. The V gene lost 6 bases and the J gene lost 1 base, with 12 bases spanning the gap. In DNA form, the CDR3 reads TGTGCCAGCAGCTCCGGGGTGGGGAACACTGAAGCTTTCTTT. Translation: CASSSGVGNTEAFF.

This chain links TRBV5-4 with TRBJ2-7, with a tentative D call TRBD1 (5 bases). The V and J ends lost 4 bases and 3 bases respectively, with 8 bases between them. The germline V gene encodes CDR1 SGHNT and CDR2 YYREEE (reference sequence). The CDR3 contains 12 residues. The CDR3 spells CASSRQSYEQYF. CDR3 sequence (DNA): TGTGCCAGCAGCCGACAGAGCTACGAGCAGTACTTC.

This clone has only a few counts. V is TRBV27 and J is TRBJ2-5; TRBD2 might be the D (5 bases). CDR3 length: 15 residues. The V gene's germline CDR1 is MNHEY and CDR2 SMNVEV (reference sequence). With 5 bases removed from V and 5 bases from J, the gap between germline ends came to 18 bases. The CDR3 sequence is CASSPRRGRRETQYF. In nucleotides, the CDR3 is TGTGCCAGCAGTCCCCGCCGGGGTCGGCGGGAGACCCAGTACTTC.

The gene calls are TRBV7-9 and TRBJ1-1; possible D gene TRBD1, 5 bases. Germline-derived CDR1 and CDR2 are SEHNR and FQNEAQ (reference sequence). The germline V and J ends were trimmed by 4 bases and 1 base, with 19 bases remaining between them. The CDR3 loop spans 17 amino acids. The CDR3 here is CASSYNAGMMGNTEAFF. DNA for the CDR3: TGTGCCAGCAGCTATAACGCAGGGATGATGGGGAACACTGAAGCTTTCTTT. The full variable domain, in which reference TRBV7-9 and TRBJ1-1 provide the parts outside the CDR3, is DTGVSQNPRHKITKRGQNVTFRCDPISEHNRLYWYRQTLGQGPEFLTYFQNEAQLEKSRLLSDRFSAERPKGSFSTLEIQRTEQGDSAMYLCASSYNAGMMGNTEAFFGQGTRLTVV.

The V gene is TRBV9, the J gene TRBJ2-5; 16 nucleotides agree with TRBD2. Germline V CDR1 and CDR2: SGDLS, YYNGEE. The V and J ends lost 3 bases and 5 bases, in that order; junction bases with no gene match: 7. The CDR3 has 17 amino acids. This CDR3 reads CASSGGLAGGLGETQYF. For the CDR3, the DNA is TGTGCCAGCAGCGGGGGACTAGCGGGGGGGCTCGGGGAGACCCAGTACTTC.

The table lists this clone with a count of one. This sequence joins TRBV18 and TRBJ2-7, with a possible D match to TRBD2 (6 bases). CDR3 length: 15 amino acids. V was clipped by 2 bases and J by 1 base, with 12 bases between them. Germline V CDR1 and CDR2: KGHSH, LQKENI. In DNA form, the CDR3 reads TGTGCCAGCTCACCAACTGGCGGGGTATCCTACGAGCAGTACTTC. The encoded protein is CASSPTGGVSYEQYF.

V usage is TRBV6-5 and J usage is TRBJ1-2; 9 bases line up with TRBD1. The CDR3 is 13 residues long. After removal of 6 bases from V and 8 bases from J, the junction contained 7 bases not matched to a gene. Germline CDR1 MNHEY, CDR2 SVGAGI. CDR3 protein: CASSGGQGSGYTF. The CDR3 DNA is TGTGCCAGCAGCGGGGGACAGGGAAGCGGCTACACCTTC.